This T cell receptor beta chain came from a study of a mutant IDH1 vaccine in newly diagnosed glioma. Background on the study: Sex distribution of treated patients was about 62% male and about 40% female; mean age was around 40 years. Study-level results: Overall, around 94% of patients had vaccine-induced immune responses. Top peripheral T cell clonotype shifts appeared unrelated to pseudoprogression.

About this clone: Its antigen is not known.

Time point described: week 35, safety follow-up. With topical imiquimod, each dose of the vaccine consisted of 300 ug of mutant IDH1 20-mer peptide. Donor tumors were new WHO grade 3 or 4 IDH1-mutant, ATRX-lost astrocytomas. The germline gives CDR1 MNHEY, CDR2 SVGAGI. Trimming cost V 6 bases and J 5 bases, with 11 bases left between them. This CDR3 is 13 amino acids long. Clones were sequenced by immunoSEQ multiplex PCR, and TCRdb holds only the in-frame ones, with some missing. This sample has some 61,000 clones, with approximately 81% found just once. The material was PBMCs, obtained from a glioma patient whose treatment included an IDH1 peptide vaccine. The TCR sequence derives from a man aged 18 to 30 with glioma. The rearrangement joins TRBV6-5 to TRBJ1-3, with no clear D. CDR3 bases: TGTGCCAGCAGCGCAACCTATCGAAACACCATATATTTT. Protein: CASSATYRNTIYF.